One sample yielded the 31 T cell receptor beta chains listed below, sequenced in a study of molecular identifiers for immune sequencing clone quantification. TCRdb re-derived calls from the PCR reads in MiXCR, one entry per CDR3 protein. The sample shows about half a million distinct CDR3 sequences, around 21% of them seen only once. The specimen was naive CD8+ T cells from blood, with Jurkat cell RNA spiked in. Indicated subset: FACS-sorted CD8+CD4-CCR7+CD45RA+ naive T cells. These TCRs come from a human donor in good health. Some libraries in this study had Jurkat cell RNA spiked in.

The genes are TRBV10-3 and TRBJ2-7; 7 bases line up with TRBD1. J gave up 2 bases and V 6 bases, and 10 bases lay outside the gene matches. The CDR3 loop spans 15 amino acids. Germline-derived CDR1 and CDR2 are ENHRY and SYGVKD. This CDR3 is CAISPDRVNPYEQYF. As DNA, the CDR3 is TGTGCCATCAGCCCAGACAGGGTAAACCCCTACGAGCAGTACTTC.

In its sample, this clonotype was seen a few times. Compared with germline, one end of the junction differs, possibly owing to a read error. The rearrangement links TRBV4-2 to TRBJ2-4; 9 positions agree with TRBD2. CDR3 length: 16 residues. The germline V gene has CDR1 LGHNA and CDR2 YNFKEQ. This chain's CDR3 is CASSPRLAEAKDIQYF. In nucleotides, the CDR3 is TGTGCCAGCAGCCCCCGACTAGCGGAAGCCAAAGACATTCAGTACTTC.

CDR3 residues: CASTVGAAYEQYF. The DNA of the CDR3 is TGTGCCAGCACTGTGGGGGCTGCCTACGAGCAGTACTTC. The chain has TRBV2 and TRBJ2-7; TRBD1 is a possible D gene (6 bases). V was clipped by 7 bases and J by 2 bases, with 12 bases between them. This CDR3 comprises 13 residues. Germline CDR1 reads SNHLY; CDR2 reads FYNNEI.

This clonotype was counted many times. The chain has TRBV29-1 and TRBJ2-2; D is undetermined. The CDR3 is made up of 12 amino acids. From germline, CDR1 is SQVTM and CDR2 ANQGSEA. The V end was cut by 4 bases, the J end by 5 bases, with 8 bases between. The CDR3 spells CSVVHSTGELFF. The CDR3 DNA reads as TGCAGCGTTGTACACTCTACCGGGGAGCTGTTTTTT.

The rearrangement joins TRBV6-5 to TRBJ2-2, with D possibly TRBD2 on 6 matching bases. This CDR3 contains 15 residues. Germline CDR1 and CDR2: MNHEY and SVGAGI. V was clipped by 0 bases and J by 6 bases, with 11 bases between them. For the CDR3, the DNA is TGTGCCAGCAGTTACTCTGCTAGCGCGGCCGGGGAGCTGTTTTTT. It codes for CASSYSASAAGELFF.

This clonotype was counted at least ten times. This chain connects TRBV29-1 to TRBJ2-7, with 10 nucleotides matching TRBD2. With 2 bases clipped from V and 3 bases from J, the junction kept 1 base outside the gene matches. Per the germline V gene, CDR1 is SQVTM and CDR2 is ANQGSEA. The CDR3 has 13 residues. As DNA, the CDR3 is TGCAGCGTTGAAACTAGCGGGGACTACGAGCAGTACTTC. It yields the protein CSVETSGDYEQYF.

V and J are TRBV7-9 and TRBJ2-7, with D perhaps TRBD2 (6 bases). Trimming pared 5 bases from V and 3 bases from J, leaving 20 bases between. The germline V gene has CDR1 SEHNR and CDR2 FQNEAQ (reference sequence). The CDR3 is 16 residues long. The CDR3 region is CASSPHVRRGGYEQYF. The CDR3 DNA reads TGTGCCAGCAGCCCCCATGTTAGGCGGGGAGGCTACGAGCAGTACTTC.

The sample holds many counts of this clonotype. This chain links TRBV14 with TRBJ2-5, with TRBD2 matching over 9 bases. V shed 1 base, J shed 5 bases, and the junction held 8 bases outside the gene matches. Germline V gives CDR1 SGHDN, CDR2 FVKESK. This CDR3 has 16 amino acids. The CDR3 spells CASSQGGTSRIETQYF. CDR3 in DNA: TGTGCCAGCAGCCAAGGGGGGACTAGCCGGATTGAGACCCAGTACTTC.

Note on this clonotype: Without the conserved terminal phenylalanine or tryptophan, this CDR3 likely stems from a read error. The V gene is TRBV9, the J gene TRBJ2-2; weak D call: TRBD2 (6 bases). The CDR3 length is 13 residues. V was shortened by 0 bases and J by 6 bases, with 6 bases between the two germline ends. Germline-derived CDR1 and CDR2 are SGDLS and YYNGEE. CDR3 DNA sequence: TGTGCCAGCAGCGTAGGGGGGGCCGGGGAGCTGTTTCTT. It specifies CASSVGGAGELFL.

The chain carries TRBV27 and TRBJ2-5; no firm D call. The CDR3 extends over 13 amino acids. Germline V gives CDR1 MNHEY, CDR2 SMNVEV (reference sequence). V was cut by 2 bases and J by 3 bases, with 7 bases left in between. CDR3 residues: CASSLGFKETQYF. The CDR3 DNA reads as TGTGCCAGCAGTTTAGGGTTCAAAGAGACCCAGTACTTC.

Ten or more counts support this clonotype. J is TRBJ1-4 and V is TRBV7-6, with D perhaps TRBD1 (6 bases). Germline CDR1 SGHVS, CDR2 FNYEAQ. This CDR3 has 17 residues. V was pared by 5 bases and J by 5 bases, with 21 bases between. CDR3 protein: CASSRTIIRDTNEKLFF. The DNA of the CDR3 is TGTGCCAGCAGCCGCACTATAATAAGGGACACCAATGAAAAACTGTTTTTT.

This clonotype was seen ten or more times. The chain joins TRBV11-2 to TRBJ1-1; D perhaps matches TRBD1 (5 bases). The length of the CDR3 is 17 residues. V lost 1 base, J lost 3 bases, and 18 bases lay in between. Looked up from germline, CDR1 is SGHAT and CDR2 is FQNNGV. CDR3 nucleotide sequence: TGTGCCAGCAGCTTAGTAGGGACCGGGATAGCCGACACTGAAGCTTTCTTT. It specifies CASSLVGTGIADTEAFF. Together with reference TRBV11-2 and TRBJ1-1, the CDR3 gives the full variable domain: EAGVAQSPRYKIIEKRQSVAFWCNPISGHATLYWYQQILGQGPKLLIQFQNNGVVDDSQLPKDRFSAERLKGVDSTLKIQPAKLEDSAVYLCASSLVGTGIADTEAFFGQGTRLTVV.

This rearrangement joins TRBV28 to TRBJ1-1; D remains ambiguous. The germline V and J ends were trimmed by 3 bases and 4 bases, with 6 bases remaining between them. The CDR3 runs to 12 residues. The germline gives CDR1 MDHEN, CDR2 SYDVKM. The CDR3 sequence: CASSFSPTEAFF. CDR3 coding DNA: TGTGCCAGCAGTTTTAGTCCCACTGAAGCTTTCTTT.

This rearrangement joins TRBV7-9 to TRBJ2-7; D may be TRBD2 (6 bases). The CDR3 covers 13 residues. Trimming took 3 bases from V and 3 from J, leaving 9 bases between them. Germline CDR1 is SEHNR and CDR2 is FQNEAQ (reference sequence). The DNA for the CDR3 is TGTGCCAGCAGCTTGTGGGGGGACTACGAGCAGTACTTC. This encodes CASSLWGDYEQYF.

This clonotype occurred a few times. The chain uses TRBV19 and TRBJ2-6; tentative D call: TRBD1 (6 bases). The V gene's germline CDR1 is LNHDA and CDR2 SQIVND (reference sequence). Between the trimmed V and J ends, which lost 8 bases and 4 bases, there was a span of 24 bases. The CDR3 spans 18 residues. The CDR3 nucleotides are TGTGCCAGTTTCCCCTCTCTTGACAGGTCTACCGGGGCCAACGTCCTGACTTTC. It translates to CASFPSLDRSTGANVLTF.

This clonotype was recorded many times. The chain has TRBV20-1 and TRBJ2-1; D remains unclear. Germline V lookup: CDR1 DFQATT, CDR2 SNEGSKA (reference sequence). There are 11 residues in the CDR3. The V end was cut by 5 bases, the J end by 5 bases, with 7 bases between. The CDR3 DNA is TGCAGTGCTCATCTAGACAATGAGCAGTTCTTC. Protein: CSAHLDNEQFF.

This clonotype occurred many times. The chain employs TRBV12-3 or TRBV12-4 and TRBJ1-2, with D possibly being TRBD1 (5 bases). The CDR3 sequence is 13 residues long. V was pared by 5 bases and J by 4 bases, with 11 bases between. CDR3 sequence: CASSPSGGYGYTF. For the CDR3, the DNA is TGTGCCAGCAGTCCGTCTGGGGGCTATGGCTACACCTTC.

This clonotype was counted ten times or more. The rearrangement links TRBV4-2 to TRBJ2-7; 7 bases align to TRBD2. CDR3 length equals 15 residues. Germline V gene lookup returns CDR1 LGHNA and CDR2 YNFKEQ. V dropped 0 bases and J dropped 6; count of bases not matched to a gene: 8. The CDR3 bases are TGTGCCAGCAGCCAAGATCCAGCGGGATCGGCCGAGCAGTACTTC. Its translation is CASSQDPAGSAEQYF.

This chain links TRBV19 with TRBJ2-7; TRBD2 matches at 7 bases. V lost 5 bases to trimming and J lost 12 bases; unmatched junction nucleotides: 13. CDR3 length: 13 amino acids. Germline assignment: CDR1 LNHDA and CDR2 SQIVND (reference sequence). The CDR3 spells CASSLAGAVGLYF. CDR3 DNA sequence: TGTGCCAGTAGTCTGGCGGGAGCTGTTGGTCTGTACTTC.

On this clonotype itself: It may be a read error: a sequence one base away is much more abundant. The V and J genes are TRBV20-1 and TRBJ1-6; D gene ambiguous. Germline loops: CDR1 DFQATT, CDR2 SNEGSKA (reference sequence). This CDR3 region has 13 residues. The CDR3, as DNA: TGCAGTGCTAGAGGACAATATAATCCACCCCTCCACTTT. Its translation is CSARGQYNPPLHF.

This clonotype showed up many times. This chain connects TRBV29-1 to TRBJ1-1, with a possible D match to TRBD1 (5 bases). Trimming removed 4 bases from V and 3 bases from J, with 12 bases in between. The CDR3 has 13 residues. Per germline, CDR1 SQVTM and CDR2 ANQGSEA. The CDR3 protein is CSVVWTSYTEAFF. CDR3 nucleotide sequence: TGCAGCGTTGTCTGGACAAGCTACACTGAAGCTTTCTTT.

Worth noting for this clonotype: This sequence may be a read error, since a much larger clone differs from it by one base. The chain recombines TRBV2 with TRBJ1-1; D not certain. CDR3 size: 14 residues. Germline CDR1 SNHLY, CDR2 FYNNEI. This CDR3 is CASSEGNLNTETFF. CDR3 in DNA: TGTGCCAGCAGTGAAGGAAACCTGAACACTGAAACTTTCTTT.

The rearrangement uses TRBV6-2 or TRBV6-3 and TRBJ1-2, with D maybe TRBD1 (5 bases). The CDR3 consists of 11 residues. CDR1 and CDR2 (germline): MNHEY, SVGEGT. V shed 6 bases and J shed 8 bases, with 10 bases lying between them. CDR3 DNA: TGTGCCAGCAGCTTGGGACCCGGCTACACCTTC. Translating it yields CASSLGPGYTF.

This clonotype occurred many times. The J gene is TRBJ2-7, the V gene TRBV20-1; 11 bases map to TRBD2. The CDR3 is 13 amino acids. With 6 bases clipped from V and 7 bases from J, the junction kept 8 bases outside the gene matches. The germline V gene encodes CDR1 DFQATT and CDR2 SNEGSKA (reference sequence). CDR3 bases: TGCAGTGCCAAACTAGCGGGAGTGGGTGAGCAGTACTTC. This gives the protein CSAKLAGVGEQYF.

The gene calls are TRBV4-3 and TRBJ2-2; D is perhaps TRBD1 (6 bases). Per germline, CDR1 LGHNA and CDR2 YSLEER. Trimming took 1 base from V and 5 from J, leaving 23 bases between them. The CDR3 is 19 amino acids. CDR3: CASSQGVALGHARTGELFF. As DNA, the CDR3 is TGCGCCAGCAGCCAAGGGGTCGCGTTGGGACACGCGAGGACCGGGGAGCTGTTTTTT.

This clonotype was detected only a few times. The CDR3 DNA reads TGCGCCAGCAGCCAAGTTAACGGGGGAGAAAAACTGTTTTTT. As protein: CASSQVNGGEKLFF. The chain carries TRBV4-1 and TRBJ1-4; D possibly corresponds to TRBD1 (5 bases). This CDR3 is built from 14 residues. Germline loops: CDR1 MGHRA, CDR2 YSYEKL. V lost 1 base to trimming and J lost 8 bases, with 11 bases between them.

The chain uses TRBV19 and TRBJ2-1; 9 bases are shared with TRBD1. The V segment lost 8 bases and the J segment 8 bases; nucleotides outside the gene matches: 13. Germline V CDR1 and CDR2: LNHDA, SQIVND (reference sequence). This CDR3 contains 15 residues. The CDR3 bases are TGTGCCAGTGCCCCCGGGACAGGGAATATGGATGAGCAGTTCTTC. Protein product: CASAPGTGNMDEQFF.

This clonotype was seen only a few times. Germline and junction disagree at one end, which may indicate a read error. The genes are TRBV5-5 and TRBJ1-5; D unclear. This CDR3 is built from 15 residues. The germline V gene has CDR1 SGHKS and CDR2 YYEKEE (reference sequence). In nucleotides, the CDR3 is TGTGCCAGCAGCTTGGTAGGGATGGGCAATCGGCCCCAGCATTTT. Translated: CASSLVGMGNRPQHF.

CDR3 DNA: TGTGCCAGTCCGATCAGCAGAGCCCGTTTTTCCTACGAGCAGTACTTC. This gives the protein CASPISRARFSYEQYF. J is TRBJ2-7 and V is TRBV19; D is uncertain. Trimming removed 8 bases at V and 1 base at J, with 21 bases between. Germline CDR1 LNHDA, CDR2 SQIVND (reference sequence). This CDR3 has 16 residues.

This clonotype occurred many times. V gene TRBV20-1 combines with J gene TRBJ2-7, with 10 bases lining up with TRBD2. Germline loops: CDR1 DFQATT, CDR2 SNEGSKA (reference sequence). J lost 2 bases, V lost 0 bases, and 4 bases had no gene match. The CDR3 length is 15 residues. Here the CDR3 DNA reads TGCAGTGCTAGAGAGGGACTAGCGTATACCTACGAGCAGTACTTC. It codes for CSAREGLAYTYEQYF.

This rearrangement joins TRBV7-9 to TRBJ2-5, with 10 positions matching TRBD1. CDR3 length: 16 residues. Germline CDR1 SEHNR, CDR2 FQNEAQ (reference sequence). The junction had 8 bases not matched to a gene; V was cut back by 3 bases and J by 4 bases. The CDR3 loop is CASSFRDRGMVETQYF. Here the CDR3 DNA reads TGTGCCAGCAGCTTCCGGGACAGGGGCATGGTAGAGACCCAGTACTTC.